Shown below are 32 T cell receptor beta chains from a single sample sequenced in a study of blood T cell repertoires in COVID-19. Some clones are missing from TCRdb's copy, which holds only in-frame ones; the method was immunoSEQ multiplex PCR. Here the sample spans 300,000 to 400,000 clones, around 87% being singletons. Sequencing used peripheral blood. The receptors were gathered from a woman aged 50 to 60 with COVID-19, enrolled during active disease.

The chain recombines TRBV30 with TRBJ2-2; the match to TRBD2 covers 12 bases. This CDR3 contains 17 residues. Germline CDR1 is GTSNPN and CDR2 is SVGIG (reference sequence). The V segment lost 3 bases and the J segment 6 bases; nucleotides outside the gene matches: 11. The CDR3 is CAWSDRLAGVGPGELFF. The CDR3 DNA follows: TGTGCCTGGAGCGACAGACTAGCGGGAGTGGGGCCCGGGGAGCTGTTTTTT.

CDR3 bases: TGTGCCAGTAGTCCCCGAGGGGGCGGGGTTGAAAATGAGCAGTTCTTC. It translates to CASSPRGGGVENEQFF. The rearrangement joins TRBV19 to TRBJ2-1, with a weak D call TRBD1 (7 bases). This CDR3 is built from 16 residues. Trimming pared 5 bases from V and 7 bases from J, leaving 21 bases between. The germline V gene has CDR1 LNHDA and CDR2 SQIVND (reference sequence).

J is TRBJ2-7 and V is TRBV2, with TRBD1 matching 11 bases. The junction had 17 bases not matched to a gene; V was cut back by 5 bases and J by 5 bases. CDR1 is SNHLY, CDR2 FYNNEI, per germline. The CDR3 is made up of 18 amino acids. CDR3 bases: TGTGCCAGCAGTACAGGCCTCGCATGGACAGGGGGCGCGGACGAGCAGTACTTC. It yields the protein CASSTGLAWTGGADEQYF. Full variable domain (rest looked up from reference TRBV2 and TRBJ2-7): EPEVTQTPSHQVTQMGQEVILRCVPISNHLYFYWYRQILGQKVEFLVSFYNNEISEKSEIFDDQFSVERPDGSNFTLKIRSTKLEDSAMYFCASSTGLAWTGGADEQYFGPGTRLTVT.

The gene calls are TRBV7-8 and TRBJ1-1; maybe TRBD1 (6 bases). Germline values: CDR1 SGHVS, CDR2 FQNEAQ. There are 13 residues in the CDR3. V dropped 2 bases and J dropped 4 bases, with 8 bases sitting between them. CDR3 amino acids: CASSLTGLTEAFF. In nucleotides, the CDR3 is TGTGCCAGCAGCTTAACAGGGCTCACTGAAGCTTTCTTT.

The chain carries TRBV6-5 and TRBJ1-3; D is unclear. The germline V and J ends were trimmed by 8 bases and 2 bases, with 13 bases remaining between them. The CDR3 is made up of 14 amino acids. Looked up from germline, CDR1 is MNHEY and CDR2 is SVGAGI. The CDR3 region is CASRGSGAGNTIYF. The CDR3 DNA is TGTGCCAGCCGAGGGAGTGGTGCTGGAAACACCATATATTTT.

The V call is TRBV14, the J call TRBJ1-1; D not certain. V was shortened by 4 bases and J by 1 base, with 7 bases between the two germline ends. The CDR3 runs to 13 residues. Per the germline V gene, CDR1 is SGHDN and CDR2 is FVKESK. The CDR3 bases are TGTGCCAGCAGCCTAACAAGGAACACTGAAGCTTTCTTT. Protein product: CASSLTRNTEAFF.

This chain connects TRBV7-3 to TRBJ2-7, with TRBD1 identical over 8 bases. This CDR3 comprises 15 residues. V gave up 5 bases and J gave up 3 bases; unmatched junction bases: 9. The germline V gene has CDR1 SGHTA and CDR2 FQGTGA. CDR3 nucleotides: TGTGCCAGCAGCCCACAGGGGGTCGTTGTCTACGAGCAGTACTTC. Protein: CASSPQGVVVYEQYF.

V gene TRBV7-9 combines with J gene TRBJ1-1; D is ambiguous. Trimming cost V 0 bases and J 0 bases, with 5 bases left between them. Germline V gives CDR1 SEHNR, CDR2 FQNEAQ (reference sequence). The CDR3 length is 14 residues. The CDR3 spells CASSLARLNTEAFF. In DNA form, the CDR3 reads TGTGCCAGCAGCTTAGCGCGGTTGAACACTGAAGCTTTCTTT.

This chain connects TRBV4-1 to TRBJ1-1; D might be TRBD1 (5 bases). This CDR3 region has 15 residues. Trimming stripped 2 bases from V and 5 bases from J, with 15 bases between. The V gene's germline CDR1 is MGHRA and CDR2 YSYEKL. Written as DNA, the CDR3 is TGCGCCAGCAGCCAATTTGTGGGGGAGGGGACTGAAGCTTTCTTT. Encoded protein: CASSQFVGEGTEAFF.

This clone was picked up one time. The V gene is TRBV12-3 or TRBV12-4, the J gene TRBJ2-3; 7 bases fit TRBD1. V lost 6 bases to trimming and J lost 6 bases; unmatched junction nucleotides: 6. This CDR3 has 13 amino acids. In DNA, the CDR3 is TGTGCCAGCAGCCGCGTGACAGGGGATACGCAGTATTTT. It translates to CASSRVTGDTQYF.

The V call is TRBV12-5, the J call TRBJ1-5; no definite D call. CDR3 length: 14 amino acids. The V end lost 8 bases, the J end lost 0 bases, and 11 bases lay between the germline ends. CDR1 LGHNT and CDR2 FRNRAP come from the germline V gene. CDR3 region: CASTSVNSNQPQHF. The CDR3 region has the DNA TGTGCTAGTACGAGCGTTAATAGCAATCAGCCCCAGCATTTT.

V and J are TRBV6-1 and TRBJ1-5; a possible D gene is TRBD1 (6 bases). Germline CDR1 and CDR2: MNHNS and SASEGT. Trimming stripped 7 bases from V and 1 base from J, with 8 bases between. The CDR3 sequence is 13 residues long. CDR3 sequence reads: CASTGASNQPQHF. As DNA, the CDR3 is TGTGCCAGCACAGGGGCGAGCAATCAGCCCCAGCATTTT.

The rearrangement joins TRBV29-1 to TRBJ1-5; D gene uncertain. Deletions cut 7 bases from V and 0 bases from J, with 7 bases between. The germline V gene has CDR1 SQVTM and CDR2 ANQGSEA. The CDR3 runs 12 residues. The CDR3 DNA follows: TGCAGCGCGATCTATAGCAATCAGCCCCAGCATTTT. Amino acids: CSAIYSNQPQHF.

CDR3 residues: CASSESTNTEAFF. In DNA form, the CDR3 reads TGTGCCAGCAGTGAATCCACAAACACTGAAGCTTTCTTT. The gene calls are TRBV25-1 and TRBJ1-1; no reliable D call. The V and J ends lost 1 base and 2 bases respectively, with 5 bases between them. Germline CDR1 is MGHDK and CDR2 is SYGVNS. The length of the CDR3 is 13 residues.

V and J are TRBV7-2 and TRBJ1-2; 9 bases match TRBD1. Per the germline V gene, CDR1 is SGHTA and CDR2 is FQGNSA. CDR3 length equals 13 residues. J gave up 7 bases and V 7 bases, and 7 bases lay outside the gene matches. The CDR3 here is CASIFDRGFGYTF. The DNA of the CDR3 is TGTGCCAGCATCTTCGACAGGGGGTTTGGCTACACCTTC. The variable domain in full, with the rest retrieved from reference TRBV7-2 and TRBJ1-2, is GAGVSQSPSNKVTEKGKDVELRCDPISGHTALYWYRQSLGQGLEFLIYFQGNSAPDKSGLPSDRFSAERTGGSVSTLTIQRTQQEDSAVYLCASIFDRGFGYTFGSGTRLTVV.

The chain employs TRBV7-9 and TRBJ2-1, with 10 positions matching TRBD2. Germline V CDR1 and CDR2: SEHNR, FQNEAQ (reference sequence). V lost 1 base to trimming and J lost 4 bases; unmatched junction nucleotides: 13. This CDR3 is 19 amino acids long. The CDR3 DNA is TGTGCCAGCAGCTTAGAATACGGTCTAGCGGGAGAACATTACAATGAGCAGTTCTTC. It yields the protein CASSLEYGLAGEHYNEQFF.

The V call is TRBV10-1, the J call TRBJ2-1, with 14 bases fitting TRBD2. The CDR3 covers 15 residues. From germline, CDR1 is WNHNN and CDR2 SYGVQD (reference sequence). V shed 4 bases and J 8 bases; nucleotides not matched to a gene: 4. The CDR3 DNA reads as TGCGCCAGCAGTGTGGGACTAGCGGGAGTCTATGAGCAGTTCTTC. This gives the protein CASSVGLAGVYEQFF.

This clone was counted once. The V call is TRBV3-1 (or the pseudogene TRBV3-2), the J call TRBJ2-7, with 7 nucleotides matching TRBD2. CDR3 length: 16 residues. Per the germline V gene, CDR1 is LGHDT and CDR2 is YNNKEL (reference sequence). Trimming removed 0 bases from V and 5 bases from J; junction bases left unmatched: 10. The chain's CDR3 is CASSQDQRGGSDEQYF. The CDR3 DNA sequence: TGTGCCAGCAGCCAAGATCAGAGGGGAGGGAGCGACGAGCAGTACTTC.

This chain connects TRBV18 to TRBJ2-1, with 8 bases aligning to TRBD2. Germline V lookup: CDR1 KGHSH, CDR2 LQKENI. After removal of 3 bases from V and 5 bases from J, the junction contained 9 bases not matched to a gene. This CDR3 comprises 16 residues. The CDR3 sequence: CASSPDQRESHNEQFF. The CDR3 bases are TGTGCCAGCTCACCCGACCAGCGGGAGTCCCACAATGAGCAGTTCTTC.

The gene calls are TRBV9 and TRBJ2-3; no clear D gene. Trimming pared 0 bases from V and 0 bases from J, leaving 8 bases between. CDR3 length: 15 amino acids. The V gene's germline CDR1 is SGDLS and CDR2 YYNGEE. The CDR3 region has the DNA TGTGCCAGCAGCGTAGTCCCTACTAGCACAGATACGCAGTATTTT. It is translated as CASSVVPTSTDTQYF.

The CDR3 bases are TGTGCCACCAGTGACCCTTTTTTCGGGAGGGCCGAAGGCACCGGGGAGCTGTTTTTT. Translation: CATSDPFFGRAEGTGELFF. The J gene is TRBJ2-2, the V gene TRBV24-1, with 8 bases matching TRBD2. The V and J ends lost 4 bases and 4 bases, in that order; junction bases with no gene match: 16. The CDR3 has 19 amino acids. Germline loops: CDR1 KGHDR, CDR2 SFDVKD.

The V gene is TRBV30, the J gene TRBJ2-6, with D possibly matching TRBD2 (7 bases). The germline V gene has CDR1 GTSNPN and CDR2 SVGIG (reference sequence). V was trimmed by 0 bases and J by 0 bases, leaving 24 bases between them. The CDR3 is 21 amino acids. CDR3 bases: TGTGCCTGGAGTGTACTTATGGCGTCCCTCGGGGGGCACTCTGGGGCCAACGTCCTGACTTTC. Translating it yields CAWSVLMASLGGHSGANVLTF.

This sequence joins TRBV9 and TRBJ2-3; TRBD1 agrees at 8 bases. V was clipped by 3 bases and J by 0 bases; unmatched bases: 6. In germline, CDR1 is SGDLS, CDR2 YYNGEE. This CDR3 spans 16 amino acids. Here the CDR3 DNA reads TGTGCCAGCAGCGGCCCAGGGGGCACTAGCACAGATACGCAGTATTTT. Translation gives CASSGPGGTSTDTQYF.

Details on this clone: This CDR3 is also generated by other DNA sequences in the sample. The V gene is TRBV10-1, the J gene TRBJ2-3; TRBD1 is a possible D gene (5 bases). V was shortened by 6 bases and J by 0 bases, with 7 bases between the two germline ends. CDR1 is WNHNN and CDR2 is SYGVQD in the germline V gene (reference sequence). CDR3 length: 13 amino acids. The CDR3 bases are TGCGCCAGCAGCAGGGATAGCACAGATACGCAGTATTTT. Encoded protein: CASSRDSTDTQYF.

The chain uses TRBV27 and TRBJ2-1; weak D call: TRBD2 (7 bases). Germline CDR1 reads MNHEY; CDR2 reads SMNVEV (reference sequence). V lost 3 bases and J 6 bases, leaving 9 bases between the germline ends. This CDR3 has 13 amino acids. The CDR3 spells CASSLRGGNEQFF. CDR3 sequence (DNA): TGTGCCAGCAGTTTGAGGGGGGGCAATGAGCAGTTCTTC.

This rearrangement joins TRBV7-9 to TRBJ2-5; D possibly corresponds to TRBD2 (5 bases). Trimming took off 1 base at V and 5 bases at J, with 11 bases between the two ends. CDR1 is SEHNR and CDR2 is FQNEAQ in the germline V gene (reference sequence). This CDR3 is built from 14 residues. CDR3 protein: CASSLDSGRETQYF. The CDR3 DNA follows: TGTGCCAGCAGCTTAGATTCGGGAAGGGAGACCCAGTACTTC.

This clone was detected only a few times. Other DNA sequences in the same sample also yield this CDR3. The J gene is TRBJ2-3, the V gene TRBV19, with TRBD1 matching over 8 bases. J was trimmed by 4 bases and V by 3 bases; bases with no gene match: 6. The germline V gene has CDR1 LNHDA and CDR2 SQIVND (reference sequence). This CDR3 region has 15 residues. CDR3 DNA: TGTGCCAGTAGTATCGGTCAGGGGGCGGCAGATACGCAGTATTTT. The encoded protein is CASSIGQGAADTQYF.

The CDR3 loop is CASSGQGAWETQYF. The CDR3 region has the DNA TGTGCCAGCAGCGGGCAGGGGGCTTGGGAGACCCAGTACTTC. The rearrangement links TRBV9 to TRBJ2-5, with 8 positions matching TRBD1. The CDR3 sequence is 14 residues long. CDR1 is SGDLS and CDR2 is YYNGEE in the germline V gene. V dropped 3 bases and J dropped 5; count of bases not matched to a gene: 6.

The CDR3 DNA reads as TGTGCCAGTAGTATAGCGGCAGGGGTCACTGAAGCTTTCTTT. It specifies CASSIAAGVTEAFF. The chain has TRBV19 and TRBJ1-1; perhaps TRBD1 as D (6 bases). V lost 1 base and J 4 bases, leaving 10 bases between the germline ends. From germline, CDR1 is LNHDA and CDR2 SQIVND (reference sequence). This CDR3 has 14 residues.

To note about this clone: Within the sample, other DNA sequences also encode this same CDR3. V is TRBV19 and J is TRBJ2-7; 10 nucleotides match TRBD1. Germline assignment: CDR1 LNHDA and CDR2 SQIVND (reference sequence). The V gene end was trimmed by 0 bases and the J gene end by 3 bases; junction bases not matched to a gene: 2. CDR3 length: 15 residues. CDR3 nucleotides: TGTGCCAGTAGTATAGAAGACAGGGGGCTCTACGAGCAGTACTTC. Protein product: CASSIEDRGLYEQYF.

The chain has TRBV29-1 and TRBJ2-7; no definite D call. CDR3 length equals 13 residues. With 6 bases removed from V and 0 bases from J, the gap between germline ends came to 12 bases. The germline V gene encodes CDR1 SQVTM and CDR2 ANQGSEA. The CDR3 sequence: CSVRYFSSYEQYF. DNA for the CDR3: TGCAGCGTGAGATATTTTAGCTCCTACGAGCAGTACTTC.

In this sample, this clone turned up once. This sequence joins TRBV11-3 and TRBJ2-2, with 9 bases that match TRBD2. The germline gives CDR1 SGHNT, CDR2 YENEEA. This CDR3 comprises 15 residues. V was pared by 1 base and J by 4 bases, with 1 base of the junction left unmatched. This CDR3 reads CASSLGGRATGELFF. CDR3 DNA: TGTGCCAGCAGCTTAGGCGGGAGGGCCACCGGGGAGCTGTTTTTT.